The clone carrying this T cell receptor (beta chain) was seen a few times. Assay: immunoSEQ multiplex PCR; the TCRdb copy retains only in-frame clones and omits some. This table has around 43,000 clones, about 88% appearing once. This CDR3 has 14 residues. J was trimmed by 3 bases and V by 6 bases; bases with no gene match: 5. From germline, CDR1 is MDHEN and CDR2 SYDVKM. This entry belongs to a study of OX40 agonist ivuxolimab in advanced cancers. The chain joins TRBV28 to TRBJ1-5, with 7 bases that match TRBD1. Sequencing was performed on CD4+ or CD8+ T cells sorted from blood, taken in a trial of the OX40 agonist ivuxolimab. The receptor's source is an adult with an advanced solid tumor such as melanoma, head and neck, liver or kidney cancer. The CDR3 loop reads CASSVTGPNQPQHF. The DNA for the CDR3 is TGTGCCAGCAGCGTGACAGGGCCCAATCAGCCCCAGCATTTT. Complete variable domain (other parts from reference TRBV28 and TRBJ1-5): DVKVTQSSRYLVKRTGEKVFLECVQDMDHENMFWYRQDPGLGLRLIYFSYDVKMKEKGDIPEGYSVSREKKERFSLILESASTNQTSMYLCASSVTGPNQPQHFGDGTRLSIL.